This T cell receptor beta chain was identified in a study of T cell responses to AZD1222 COVID-19 vaccine. Sequencing used immunoSEQ multiplex PCR; TCRdb keeps in-frame clones, though not all of them. This repertoire shows around 120,000 clones, roughly 90% found once; its top ten account for about 14%. V lost 4 bases, J lost 2 bases, and 15 bases lay in between. Looked up from germline, CDR1 is SGHRS and CDR2 is YFSETQ. The CDR3 sequence is 16 residues long. This chain links TRBV5-1 with TRBJ2-2; D gene uncertain. This sequence originates from an adult in good health. Sequenced here: peripheral blood, sampled on day 0 of AZD1222 vaccination. CDR3 loop: CASSPVVGRNTGELFF. CDR3 DNA: TGCGCCAGCAGCCCCGTTGTGGGCAGAAACACCGGGGAGCTGTTTTTT.